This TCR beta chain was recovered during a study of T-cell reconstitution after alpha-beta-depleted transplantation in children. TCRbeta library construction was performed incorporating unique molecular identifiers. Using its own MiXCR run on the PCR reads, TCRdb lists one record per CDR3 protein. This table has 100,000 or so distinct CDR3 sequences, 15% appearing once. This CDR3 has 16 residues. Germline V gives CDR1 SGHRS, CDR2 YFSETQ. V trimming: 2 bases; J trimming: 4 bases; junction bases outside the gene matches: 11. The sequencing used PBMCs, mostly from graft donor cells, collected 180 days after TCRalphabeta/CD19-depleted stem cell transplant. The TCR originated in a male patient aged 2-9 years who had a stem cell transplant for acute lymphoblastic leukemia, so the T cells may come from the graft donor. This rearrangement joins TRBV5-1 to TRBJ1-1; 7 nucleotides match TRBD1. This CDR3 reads CASSFSGVTGATEAFF. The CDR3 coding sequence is TGCGCCAGCAGCTTCTCGGGGGTCACAGGGGCCACTGAAGCTTTCTTT.